The 2 T cell receptor beta chains below come from one sample, sequenced in a study of regulatory T cells in long-lasting Graves disease. RNA isolated from PBMCs was used to make the TCR library. In TCRdb, the reads were re-called with MiXCR into one record per CDR3 protein. The sample contains roughly 1,700 distinct CDR3 sequences, around three fifths of which appear only once. Sequenced material: peripheral blood mononuclear cells (PBMCs), taken with antithyroid drug treatment, in newly diagnosed or persistent Graves disease (not recorded which). The receptors originated from a human donor with Graves disease.

This clonotype showed up just a few times. This chain uses TRBV12-3 or TRBV12-4 with TRBJ1-6; unclear D gene. This CDR3 region has 13 residues. With 6 bases removed from V and 6 bases from J, the gap between germline ends came to 9 bases. This chain's CDR3 is CASSRTGNSPLHF. CDR3 DNA sequence: TGTGCCAGCAGCCGGACCGGTAATTCACCCCTCCACTTT.

This chain joins TRBV28 and TRBJ2-1; TRBD2 aligns across 8 bases. Germline CDR1 and CDR2: MDHEN and SYDVKM. This CDR3 has 15 residues. This CDR3 is CATWVASGSGNEQFF. CDR3 sequence (DNA): TGTGCAACCTGGGTGGCTAGCGGGTCTGGGAATGAGCAGTTCTTC.